The T cell receptor beta chain under discussion was sequenced for a study of blood T cells in healthy people across ages. Study conclusions and caveats: Per million T cells, TCR beta diversity dropped roughly linearly as age increased.

Aged roughly 6 to 90, donors were systemically healthy Caucasians from Russia. Peripheral blood was drawn, approximately 10 milliliters per donor. The authors ran a second PCR of 7 to 11 cycles using a sample-barcoded 5' primer and a J-beta primer mix. TCRdb ran MiXCR on the 5' RACE reads and lists one entry per CDR3 protein. This table holds more than 900,000 distinct CDR3 sequences, roughly 28% found once. The CDR3 covers 15 residues. The V gene lost 0 bases and the J gene lost 2 bases, with 7 bases spanning the gap. The germline CDR1 and CDR2 sequences are SGHTA and FQGNSA. This clonotype was seen a handful of times. Its target is unknown. This same sample was also taken into another study, of T cells of mothers and their children. From that paper: Using around 1.6 ug per 15 ul, all extracted RNA underwent cDNA synthesis.

The TCR originated in a woman between 40 and 55 years old in good health. The V call is TRBV7-2, the J call TRBJ2-2, with no clear D. Sequencing was performed on blood. The CDR3 protein is CASSLAKGNTGELFF. The CDR3 nucleotides read TGTGCCAGCAGCTTAGCTAAGGGAAACACCGGGGAGCTGTTTTTT. The full variable domain, completed using reference TRBV7-2 and TRBJ2-2, is GAGVSQSPSNKVTEKGKDVELRCDPISGHTALYWYRQSLGQGLEFLIYFQGNSAPDKSGLPSDRFSAERTGGSVSTLTIQRTQQEDSAVYLCASSLAKGNTGELFFGEGSRLTVL.